This T cell receptor (beta chain) was captured in a study of T-cell reconstitution after alpha-beta-depleted transplantation in children. Regarding the study as a whole: At the one-year point after transplant, T-cell counts and TCRbeta diversity were found to come mostly from T cells that had been newly produced. Surviving recipient cells, namely T cells and thymic progenitors, were the source of high day-60 TCRbeta diversity in some patients.

It was with unique molecular identifiers that the TCRbeta library was prepared. TCRdb reprocessed the PCR reads with MiXCR, giving one entry per CDR3 protein. Of 350,000 to 500,000 distinct CDR3 sequences in the sample, roughly two fifths were seen once. About this clonotype itself: The antigen is not known.

CDR3 length equals 15 residues. V lost 3 bases to trimming and J lost 2 bases, with 13 bases between them. Germline V gives CDR1 SGHRS, CDR2 YFSETQ. The TCR originated in a girl aged 2 to 10 with aplastic anemia, due to receive a stem cell transplant. The chain uses TRBV5-1 and TRBJ2-3; no reliable D call. The sequences come from PBMCs, collected before TCRalphabeta/CD19-depleted stem cell transplant. The CDR3 sequence is CASSSELFITDTQYF. The CDR3 DNA reads as TGCGCCAGCAGCTCCGAACTGTTTATCACAGATACGCAGTATTTT.